This T cell receptor beta chain stems from a study of blood T cells in healthy people across ages (dated by TCRdb to between 2015 and 2016). Turning to the overall study: In model experiments, roughly one uniquely barcoded TCR beta cDNA molecule per two T cells was captured by template switching. The study measured age-related changes in TCR beta repertoire diversity using deep sequencing normalized with unique cDNA molecular identifiers. The donors were split into four age groups: young (average roughly 15 years), middle-aged (about 40), aged (more than 55) and long-lived (roughly 88). To avoid experimental bias, donors of different ages were randomly spread across the sequencing lanes. For two donors (one aged 18 to 30 and one aged 80 or older), the study analyzed two additional independent replicas of 1 million unique cDNA reads from the same blood draw.

The germline V gene (reference sequence) supplies CDR1 LGHDT and CDR2 YNNKEL. The CDR3 spans 16 residues, from the cysteine through the phenylalanine. The only DNA kept is the CDR3, 48 bases in frame from the first base. Cut back by 5 bases and 0 bases, the V and J ends lie 16 bases apart. With regard to this clonotype: The clone's antigen remains unknown. Per-base quality was not reported, and no clone a single base away is much larger than it.

Paper-wide results and their limitations: Estimates of total diversity based on one million sequenced T cells were regarded as lower bounds and as underestimates. There was a strong correlation between observed TCR beta diversity and the percentage of naive T cells measured by flow cytometry. Compared with the aged group, the long-lived group had more naive CD4+ T cells, fewer expanded clones and increased TCR diversity, a pattern suggesting age selection. Observed TCR beta diversity per million T cells fell roughly linearly with age, and a significant reduction was already apparent by age roughly 40. Bulk unsorted PBMC profiling prevented conclusive comparison of naive and antigen-experienced compartments. Donor CMV infection status was unknown, potentially confounding age-related changes in expanded clonotypes.

The library was prepared using 5' RACE. Sequencing was performed on an Illumina HiSeq 2500. A second PCR of roughly 7 to 11 cycles was performed with a sample-barcoded 5' primer and a J-beta primer mix. A template-switch 5' adaptor carrying 12 random nucleotides introduced a unique molecular identifier onto each TCR beta cDNA molecule. Each sample yielded at least 3 million CDR3-containing paired-end reads. All of the RNA was converted into first-strand cDNA using the Mint cDNA synthesis kit, with a TRBC-specific oligonucleotide serving as the primer. After uracil-DNA glycosylase treatment, a first 18-cycle PCR used universal primers M1SS and BC2_uni_R on all cDNA. From the authors' description of their analysis: Each sample was normalized by randomly selecting 1 million high-quality reads, each carrying a distinct molecular identifier. Reads with shared molecular identifiers were discarded instead of being binned into consensus sequences. MiTCR, set to a Q25 quality threshold and the strictest error-elimination algorithm, was used for CDR3 identification, clonotype clustering and error correction. A nonparametric unseen species model with Euler transformation was used to estimate lower-bound total TCR beta diversity. TCRdb trimmed the raw reads at Q25, called clones with MiXCR and kept productive beta chains. All rows with the same CDR3 protein become a single entry with the most common DNA and genes. TCRdb, not the original authors, processed these V and J calls. Counted in this sample were approximately 670,000 distinct CDR3 sequences; around 41% of them appeared once. The ten largest clones represent approximately 29% of the sample.

Systemically healthy Caucasian individuals from Russia, approximately 39 in total and aged about 6 to 90 years, were included as donors. Each donor gave around 9 milliliters of peripheral blood, collected into EDTA-treated Vacutainer tubes. Ficoll-Paque density-gradient centrifugation was used to isolate PBMCs, with at least 6.5 million per sample. Total RNA, at least 6 micrograms per sample, was extracted from PBMCs with Trizol reagent. Naive CD45RAhigh/CD27high T cell percentages were measured by flow cytometry on a PBMC aliquot from every donor. The sequence links TRBV3-1 to TRBJ1-1; a tentative D call is TRBD1 (6 bases match). The sample consisted of blood. This TCR derives from a man older than 75 in good health. The CDR3 region has the sequence CASSYRDTRLNTEAFF. The nucleotide sequence is given as TGTGCCAGCAGCTACCGGGACACGAGACTGAACACTGAAGCTTTCTTT.